These 27 T cell receptor beta chains share one sample of origin, sequenced in a study of multiple sclerosis patients with progressive multifocal leukoencephalopathy. Profiling relied on immunoSEQ multiplex PCR, and the TCRdb table lists in-frame clones only, not all of them. The top ten hold about 3.3% of the sample, which has roughly 32,000 clones, about 90% seen once. Time point reported: time of PML onset. Sequencing used PBMCs, obtained from a patient treated with natalizumab. The receptors here all came from a human donor with progressive multifocal leukoencephalopathy.

The rearrangement joins TRBV19 to TRBJ1-3; D gene ambiguous. Germline V gives CDR1 LNHDA, CDR2 SQIVND (reference sequence). The V gene lost 2 bases and the J gene lost 4 bases, with 9 bases spanning the gap. CDR3 length: 14 residues. DNA for the CDR3: TGTGCCAGTAGTATAAGGGAAAAAGGAAACACCATATATTTT. The encoded protein is CASSIREKGNTIYF. Variable domain in full (rest from reference TRBV19 and TRBJ1-3): DGGITQSPKYLFRKEGQNVTLSCEQNLNHDAMYWYRQDPGQGLRLIYYSQIVNDFQKGDIAEGYSVSREKKESFPLTVTSAQKNPTAFYLCASSIREKGNTIYFGEGSWLTVV.

The rearrangement links TRBV2 to TRBJ1-5; TRBD1 might be the D (5 bases). The CDR3 is made up of 21 amino acids. V was cut by 2 bases and J by 4 bases, with 30 bases left in between. Germline assignment: CDR1 SNHLY and CDR2 FYNNEI. CDR3 coding DNA: TGTGCCAGCAGTGAATACAGGCAGGGAGGTTCGGGGGGATATGGGAATCAGCCCCAGCATTTT. Its translation is CASSEYRQGGSGGYGNQPQHF.

The rearrangement joins TRBV18 to TRBJ1-1, with D hard to call. The CDR3 covers 13 residues. CDR1 KGHSH and CDR2 LQKENI come from the germline V gene. Trimming left V 1 base short and J 2 bases short, with 5 bases between. This chain's CDR3 is CASSPQGNTEAFF. Written as DNA, the CDR3 is TGTGCCAGCTCACCACAGGGAAACACTGAAGCTTTCTTT.

DNA of the CDR3: TGCGCCAGCAGCTTGAGCAGGGACACAGATACGCAGTATTTT. Protein: CASSLSRDTDTQYF. The V and J genes are TRBV5-1 and TRBJ2-3, with a tentative D call TRBD1 (5 bases). The V and J ends lost 1 base and 2 bases respectively, with 8 bases between them. CDR1 and CDR2 (germline): SGHRS, YFSETQ. This CDR3 has 14 amino acids.

The genes are TRBV19 and TRBJ2-1, with 7 positions matching TRBD2. Germline V lookup: CDR1 LNHDA, CDR2 SQIVND (reference sequence). The CDR3 is 15 amino acids. Unmatched junction bases numbered 10, after V lost 6 bases and J lost 5 bases. The CDR3 DNA follows: TGTGCCAGTAGGGCTGGGGCGGCGGGGGACAATGAGCAGTTCTTC. Translation: CASRAGAAGDNEQFF.

V gene TRBV28 combines with J gene TRBJ1-5, with D possibly being TRBD1 (5 bases). Between the trimmed V and J ends, which lost 6 bases and 1 base, there was a span of 7 bases. The CDR3 has 13 amino acids. The V gene's germline CDR1 is MDHEN and CDR2 SYDVKM. CDR3 loop: CASRGDSNQPQHF. The CDR3 nucleotides read TGTGCCAGCAGAGGGGACAGCAATCAGCCCCAGCATTTT.

V and J are TRBV7-6 and TRBJ2-5; D call uncertain. The V end lost 4 bases, the J end lost 3 bases, and 12 bases lay between the germline ends. The germline CDR1 and CDR2 sequences are SGHVS and FNYEAQ. The CDR3 contains 14 residues. Here the CDR3 reads CASSSLDLEETQYF. DNA of the CDR3: TGTGCCAGCAGCTCGTTAGACTTGGAAGAGACCCAGTACTTC. Supplemented by reference TRBV7-6 and TRBJ2-5, the full variable domain reads GAGVSQSPRYKVTKRGQDVALRCDPISGHVSLYWYRQALGQGPEFLTYFNYEAQQDKSGLPNDRFSAERPEGSISTLTIQRTEQRDSAMYRCASSSLDLEETQYFGPGTRLLVL.

The J gene is TRBJ1-4, the V gene TRBV7-6; D remains unclear. The CDR3 has 15 amino acids. V lost 1 base to trimming and J lost 5 bases, with 11 bases between them. From germline, CDR1 is SGHVS and CDR2 FNYEAQ. CDR3 sequence reads: CASSLGTVQNEKLFF. CDR3 sequence (DNA): TGTGCCAGCAGCTTAGGCACAGTCCAGAATGAAAAACTGTTTTTT. Filled out from reference TRBV7-6 and TRBJ1-4, the complete variable domain reads GAGVSQSPRYKVTKRGQDVALRCDPISGHVSLYWYRQALGQGPEFLTYFNYEAQQDKSGLPNDRFSAERPEGSISTLTIQRTEQRDSAMYRCASSLGTVQNEKLFFGSGTQLSVL.

The rearrangement uses TRBV5-6 and TRBJ1-1, with no clear D. The CDR3 extends over 13 amino acids. Trimming took off 0 bases at V and 1 base at J, with 4 bases between the two ends. CDR1 is SGHDT, CDR2 YYEEEE, per germline. CDR3 DNA sequence: TGTGCCAGCAGCTTGGGTTGGAACACTGAAGCTTTCTTT. Protein: CASSLGWNTEAFF.

CDR3 sequence: CASSQEGGGYNEQFF. CDR3 nucleotide sequence: TGCGCCAGCAGCCAAGAAGGCGGGGGTTACAATGAGCAGTTCTTC. The chain links TRBV4-3 to TRBJ2-1, with 7 positions matching TRBD2. The CDR3 totals 15 residues. Germline loops: CDR1 LGHNA, CDR2 YSLEER. V was pared by 0 bases and J by 4 bases, with 3 bases of the junction left unmatched.

The chain carries TRBV4-3 and TRBJ2-1; 10 bases are shared with TRBD2. Losses at the gene ends were 0 bases for V and 5 bases for J; bases not matched to a gene: 13. CDR1 and CDR2 from the germline V gene are LGHNA and YSLEER. The CDR3 contains 19 residues. The CDR3 DNA reads TGCGCCAGCAGCCAAGACTTTAGCGGGAGGCCGGGATTGAACAATGAGCAGTTCTTC. Protein sequence: CASSQDFSGRPGLNNEQFF.

This chain uses TRBV5-1 with TRBJ1-1; 8 bases align to TRBD1. CDR1 and CDR2 from the germline V gene are SGHRS and YFSETQ. Trimming cost V 4 bases and J 1 base; bases outside gene matches: 3. The CDR3 extends over 14 amino acids. For the CDR3, the DNA is TGCGCCAGCAGCCCAGGGACAGGGAACACTGAAGCTTTCTTT. Protein product: CASSPGTGNTEAFF. Full variable domain (outside the CDR3, taken from reference TRBV5-1 and TRBJ1-1): KAGVTQTPRYLIKTRGQQVTLSCSPISGHRSVSWYQQTPGQGLQFLFEYFSETQRNKGNFPGRFSGRQFSNSRSEMNVSTLELGDSALYLCASSPGTGNTEAFFGQGTRLTVV.

The V gene is TRBV13, the J gene TRBJ2-7; TRBD1 matches 10 bases. The CDR3 is 15 amino acids. The trim removed 3 bases at V and 3 bases at J, leaving 5 bases unmatched. Germline V gives CDR1 PRHDT, CDR2 FYEKMQ (reference sequence). The CDR3 spells CASSLSGTGVYEQYF. The CDR3 coding sequence is TGTGCCAGCAGCTTGTCCGGGACAGGGGTCTACGAGCAGTACTTC.

The count of this clone is one. The genes are TRBV18 and TRBJ1-1; TRBD1 agrees at 8 bases. The CDR3 length is 13 residues. The V segment lost 6 bases and the J segment 4 bases; nucleotides outside the gene matches: 4. Germline assignment: CDR1 KGHSH and CDR2 LQKENI. CDR3 nucleotide sequence: TGTGCCAGCTCTCCAGGGGGCACCACTGAAGCTTTCTTT. The encoded protein is CASSPGGTTEAFF.

The chain employs TRBV27 and TRBJ2-5; weak D call: TRBD2 (6 bases). Germline V gene data show CDR1 as MNHEY and CDR2 as SMNVEV (reference sequence). Trimming cost V 3 bases and J 5 bases, with 13 bases left between them. The CDR3 spans 14 residues. The CDR3 DNA sequence: TGTGCCAGCAGTTTGATCGGGAGCGGTGAGACCCAGTACTTC. This codes for CASSLIGSGETQYF.

The chain employs TRBV30 and TRBJ1-6; D unclear. The CDR3 totals 13 residues. The germline gives CDR1 GTSNPN, CDR2 SVGIG (reference sequence). V gave up 1 base and J gave up 14 bases, with 15 bases separating them. The CDR3 DNA sequence: TGTGCCTGGAGTGGTACCTCTTTTGTGACCCTCCACTTT. Its translation is CAWSGTSFVTLHF.

The rearrangement links TRBV6-5 to TRBJ2-7; 8 nucleotides agree with TRBD1. This CDR3 has 16 residues. Germline V CDR1 and CDR2: MNHEY, SVGAGI. J was trimmed by 0 bases and V by 2 bases; bases with no gene match: 6. The CDR3 DNA is TGTGCCAGCAGTTACGAGGCCACAGGGGGCTCCTACGAGCAGTACTTC. Protein product: CASSYEATGGSYEQYF.

The chain employs TRBV5-6 and TRBJ1-1; possibly TRBD1 for D (5 bases). V was shortened by 3 bases and J by 3 bases, with 18 bases between the two germline ends. CDR1 is SGHDT and CDR2 is YYEEEE in the germline V gene. CDR3 size: 16 residues. The CDR3 loop reads CASSSGGWVGDTEAFF. Here the CDR3 DNA reads TGTGCCAGCAGCTCAGGCGGGTGGGTGGGGGACACTGAAGCTTTCTTT.

V usage is TRBV5-4 and J usage is TRBJ2-7, with TRBD2 matching over 7 bases. This CDR3 is built from 14 residues. V shed 4 bases and J 0 bases; nucleotides not matched to a gene: 4. Germline V gene data show CDR1 as SGHNT and CDR2 as YYREEE (reference sequence). The CDR3 protein is CASSGGGLSYEQYF. CDR3 sequence (DNA): TGTGCCAGCAGCGGGGGAGGGCTCTCCTACGAGCAGTACTTC. The full variable domain, its missing parts supplied by reference TRBV5-4 and TRBJ2-7, is ETGVTQSPTHLIKTRGQQVTLRCSSQSGHNTVSWYQQALGQGPQFIFQYYREEENGRGNFPPRFSGLQFPNYSSELNVNALELDDSALYLCASSGGGLSYEQYFGPGTRLTVT.

The CDR3 DNA reads TGCGCCAGCAGCCCCTACGGGAAGGAGGGCGCGGGAGAAAAACTGTTTTTT. This translates into CASSPYGKEGAGEKLFF. The chain has TRBV4-1 and TRBJ1-4; D is ambiguous. Per the germline V gene, CDR1 is MGHRA and CDR2 is YSYEKL. The CDR3 runs to 17 residues. The V end was cut by 4 bases, the J end by 8 bases, with 23 bases between.

This CDR3 is CASSQFVAGGIPGTGELFF. The DNA of the CDR3 is TGCGCCAGCAGTCAATTCGTAGCGGGAGGGATCCCGGGCACCGGGGAGCTGTTTTTT. The chain employs TRBV23-1 and TRBJ2-2, with TRBD2 identical over 11 bases. TRBV23-1 is labeled an ORF, and its function is uncertain. V gave up 1 base and J gave up 4 bases; unmatched junction bases: 11. The CDR3 covers 19 residues.

V is TRBV5-8 and J is TRBJ1-2; possibly TRBD1 for D (5 bases). Germline CDR1 is SGHTS and CDR2 is YDEGEE. V dropped 4 bases and J dropped 7 bases, with 11 bases sitting between them. The length of the CDR3 is 12 residues. The CDR3 loop is CASSLAGTGYTF. Here the CDR3 DNA reads TGTGCCAGCAGCCTGGCAGGGACTGGCTACACCTTC.

This chain links TRBV9 with TRBJ2-3; unclear D gene. CDR3 length: 13 amino acids. Germline V gene lookup returns CDR1 SGDLS and CDR2 YYNGEE. The V end lost 0 bases, the J end lost 2 bases, and 4 bases lay between the germline ends. The CDR3 reads CASSVDLTDTQYF. The CDR3 bases are TGTGCCAGCAGCGTAGACCTCACAGATACGCAGTATTTT.

Only one count was recorded for this clone. The genes are TRBV5-6 and TRBJ1-2; 7 nucleotides align to TRBD1. The germline V gene has CDR1 SGHDT and CDR2 YYEEEE. The ends lost 4 bases at V and 3 bases at J; junction bases unmatched: 21. The CDR3 runs 19 residues. The CDR3 DNA sequence: TGTGCCAGCAGCAACTGGGAGAAATTTCCGGGACAGAAGTACTATGGCTACACCTTC. Translation gives CASSNWEKFPGQKYYGYTF.

This clone was counted a single time. The rearrangement joins TRBV7-2 to TRBJ1-1; D remains ambiguous. V was clipped by 1 base and J by 1 base, with 7 bases between them. This CDR3 has 14 amino acids. The germline V gene has CDR1 SGHTA and CDR2 FQGNSA. CDR3 protein: CASSLGTRNTEAFF. The CDR3, as DNA: TGTGCCAGCAGCTTAGGTACGAGGAACACTGAAGCTTTCTTT.

The chain couples TRBV15 to TRBJ2-1, with 8 bases identical to TRBD2. Unmatched junction bases numbered 6, after V lost 5 bases and J lost 3 bases. The CDR3 is 15 amino acids. Germline lookup yields CDR1 LNHNV and CDR2 YYDKDF (reference sequence). Here the CDR3 DNA reads TGTGCCACCAGCCGGGGGGGGGCCGGCTACAATGAGCAGTTCTTC. This encodes CATSRGGAGYNEQFF.

This clone was found a few times. The chain is built from TRBV7-8 and TRBJ2-1; D gene ambiguous. V dropped 7 bases and J dropped 0 bases, with 10 bases sitting between them. Germline loops: CDR1 SGHVS, CDR2 FQNEAQ. This CDR3 contains 14 residues. The CDR3 DNA reads TGTGCCAGCACCTGGTCGAGCTCCTACAATGAGCAGTTCTTC. It codes for CASTWSSSYNEQFF.